The 15 T cell receptor beta chains below all came from one sample that was sequenced in a study of radiotherapy plus CTLA-4 blockade in lung cancer. Assay: immunoSEQ multiplex PCR; the TCRdb copy retains only in-frame clones and omits some. The sample includes over 100,000 clones, 85% to 90% of them seen just once. The source was peripheral blood, collected from a patient treated with radiotherapy plus ipilimumab. The source of these receptors is a human donor with non-small cell lung cancer that progressed on radiotherapy plus ipilimumab.

The V call is TRBV9, the J call TRBJ2-7, with TRBD2 identical over 11 bases. With 1 base clipped from V and 5 bases from J, the junction kept 5 bases outside the gene matches. Germline V gene data show CDR1 as SGDLS and CDR2 as YYNGEE. The CDR3 sequence is 15 residues long. CDR3 nucleotides: TGTGCCAGCAGCGTATCGCTAGCGGGAGGAGACGAGCAGTACTTC. This sequence encodes CASSVSLAGGDEQYF.

The chain has TRBV6-5 and TRBJ2-2; D unresolved. V lost 2 bases to trimming and J lost 4 bases, with 5 bases between them. The length of the CDR3 is 13 residues. The germline V gene encodes CDR1 MNHEY and CDR2 SVGAGI. DNA of the CDR3: TGTGCCAGCAGTTACAGTCTCACCGGGGAGCTGTTTTTT. It codes for CASSYSLTGELFF.

The chain is built from TRBV4-1 and TRBJ1-5; D is perhaps TRBD1 (5 bases). V lost 0 bases to trimming and J lost 7 bases, with 10 bases between them. Germline loops: CDR1 MGHRA, CDR2 YSYEKL. The CDR3 is 14 amino acids. The CDR3 DNA follows: TGCGCCAGCAGCCAAGACAGGGATGGACAGCCCCAGCATTTT. Its protein product is CASSQDRDGQPQHF.

The chain combines TRBV6-5 with TRBJ2-7; D unresolved. Deletions cut 0 bases from V and 7 bases from J, with 16 bases between. Germline V lookup: CDR1 MNHEY, CDR2 SVGAGI. There are 15 residues in the CDR3. As DNA, the CDR3 is TGTGCCAGCAGTTACTCAGGGTCTTCGTCTTCGGAGCAGTACTTC. It codes for CASSYSGSSSSEQYF.

V and J are TRBV19 and TRBJ1-2, with 10 nucleotides matching TRBD1. The germline gives CDR1 LNHDA, CDR2 SQIVND (reference sequence). With 10 bases clipped from V and 6 bases from J, the junction kept 5 bases outside the gene matches. The CDR3 covers 12 residues. CDR3 amino acids: CATQTGGDGYTF. The CDR3 nucleotides read TGTGCCACTCAGACAGGGGGCGATGGCTACACCTTC.

The chain has TRBV30 and TRBJ1-5; maybe TRBD1 (5 bases). The CDR3 consists of 13 residues. Trimming cost V 0 bases and J 7 bases, with 10 bases left between them. CDR1 and CDR2 from the germline V gene are GTSNPN and SVGIG (reference sequence). The CDR3 coding sequence is TGTGCCTGGAGTGTACCCTGGGGGCAGCCCCAGCATTTT. This encodes CAWSVPWGQPQHF.

V usage is TRBV7-3 and J usage is TRBJ2-2; maybe TRBD2 (5 bases). CDR1 and CDR2 (germline): SGHTA, FQGTGA. Trimming removed 2 bases from V and 3 bases from J, with 13 bases in between. This CDR3 has 16 amino acids. This CDR3 reads CASSLGFRRDTGELFF. The CDR3 region has the DNA TGTGCCAGCAGCTTAGGTTTCCGGCGGGACACCGGGGAGCTGTTTTTT.

With respect to this clone: Different DNA sequences within this sample yield the same CDR3. The CDR3 sequence: CASSGTGGGTEAFF. The CDR3 bases are TGTGCCAGCTCTGGGACAGGGGGTGGGACTGAAGCTTTCTTT. The rearrangement links TRBV18 to TRBJ1-1, with 11 bases aligning to TRBD1. The trim removed 6 bases at V and 5 bases at J, leaving 5 bases unmatched. Germline V lookup: CDR1 KGHSH, CDR2 LQKENI. The CDR3 runs 14 residues.

The V gene is TRBV7-2, the J gene TRBJ1-2; unclear D gene. CDR3 length equals 13 residues. Germline-derived CDR1 and CDR2 are SGHTA and FQGNSA. The germline V and J ends were trimmed by 1 base and 8 bases, with 11 bases remaining between them. CDR3 coding DNA: TGTGCCAGCAGCTTAGGGGCAGGTGCCGGCTACACCTTC. Its translation is CASSLGAGAGYTF.

The table lists this clone with a count of one. This chain uses TRBV9 with TRBJ2-1; 9 bases are shared with TRBD2. The junction had 7 bases not matched to a gene; V was cut back by 4 bases and J by 8 bases. The germline V gene has CDR1 SGDLS and CDR2 YYNGEE. This CDR3 region has 14 residues. The CDR3 sequence: CASSQISGSDEQFF. The CDR3 nucleotides read TGTGCCAGCAGCCAAATTAGCGGGAGCGATGAGCAGTTCTTC.

This chain connects TRBV5-1 to TRBJ1-1; no firm D call. Germline V gene lookup returns CDR1 SGHRS and CDR2 YFSETQ. Trimming took 4 bases from V and 4 from J, leaving 14 bases between them. The CDR3 is made up of 14 amino acids. The CDR3 spells CASSPGYRGTEAFF. The CDR3 nucleotides are TGCGCCAGCAGCCCGGGGTACCGGGGCACTGAAGCTTTCTTT.

V gene TRBV18 combines with J gene TRBJ1-3, with D tentatively TRBD1 (6 bases). The germline V and J ends were trimmed by 3 bases and 4 bases, with 13 bases remaining between them. Germline CDR1 KGHSH, CDR2 LQKENI. The CDR3 contains 15 residues. CDR3 in DNA: TGTGCCAGCTCACCTCCAACAGGGTTCGGAAACACCATATATTTT. Protein: CASSPPTGFGNTIYF.

The genes are TRBV7-6 and TRBJ1-2, with D perhaps TRBD1 (6 bases). CDR1 and CDR2 from the germline V gene are SGHVS and FNYEAQ. The CDR3 spans 16 residues. The V gene lost 3 bases and the J gene lost 8 bases, with 22 bases spanning the gap. In DNA, the CDR3 is TGTGCCAGCAGCTTCGGGAGCCGGGACACCATAAAGGGCTACACCTTC. This translates into CASSFGSRDTIKGYTF.

The V and J genes are TRBV25-1 and TRBJ2-7; 9 bases agree with TRBD1. Germline V gives CDR1 MGHDK, CDR2 SYGVNS. The CDR3 extends over 13 amino acids. The J segment lost 5 bases and the V segment lost 6 bases, leaving 5 bases of the junction unmatched. This CDR3 is CASRQTGGNEQYF. The CDR3 bases are TGTGCCAGCAGACAGACAGGGGGTAACGAGCAGTACTTC.

V usage is TRBV19 and J usage is TRBJ2-7; D call uncertain. V lost 1 base, J lost 7 bases, and 14 bases lay in between. This CDR3 comprises 14 residues. CDR1 is LNHDA, CDR2 SQIVND, per germline (reference sequence). The CDR3: CASSIVGSSVEQYF. CDR3 nucleotides: TGTGCCAGTAGTATAGTGGGCAGTTCGGTAGAGCAGTACTTC.